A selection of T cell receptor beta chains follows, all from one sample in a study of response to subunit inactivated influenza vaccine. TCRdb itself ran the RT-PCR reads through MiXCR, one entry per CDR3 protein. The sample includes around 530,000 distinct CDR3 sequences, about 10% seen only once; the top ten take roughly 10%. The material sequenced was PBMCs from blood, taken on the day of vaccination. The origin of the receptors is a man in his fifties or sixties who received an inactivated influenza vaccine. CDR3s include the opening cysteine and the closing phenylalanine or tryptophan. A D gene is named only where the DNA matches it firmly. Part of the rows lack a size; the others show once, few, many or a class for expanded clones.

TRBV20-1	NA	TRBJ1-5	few	CSALLPVNQPQHF	TGCAGTGCTCTGCTACCGGTAAATCAGCCCCAGCATTTT
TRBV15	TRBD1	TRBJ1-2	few	CATSRDGTAANYGYTF	TGTGCCACCAGCAGAGACGGGACAGCAGCTAACTATGGCTACACCTTC
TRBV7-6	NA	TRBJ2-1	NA	CASSLDLKVNEQFF	TGTGCCAGCAGCTTAGACCTAAAGGTGAATGAGCAGTTCTTC
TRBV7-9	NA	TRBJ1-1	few	CASSLRRTAGTEAFF	TGTGCCAGCAGCCTTCGACGGACAGCGGGCACTGAAGCTTTCTTT
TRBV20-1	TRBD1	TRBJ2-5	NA	CSARPPPGQGERETQYF	TGCAGTGCTAGACCTCCCCCGGGACAGGGAGAAAGAGAGACCCAGTACTTC
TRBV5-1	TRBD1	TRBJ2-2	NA	CASSLARQGLTGELFF	TGCGCCAGCAGCTTGGCCCGACAGGGGCTCACCGGGGAGCTGTTTTTT
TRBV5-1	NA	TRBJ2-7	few	CASSLGGSHPATVMEF	TGCGCCAGCAGCTTGGGCGGGTCACACCCGGCGACCGTGATGGAGTTC
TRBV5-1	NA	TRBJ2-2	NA	CASSLWSLANTGELFF	TGCGCCAGCAGCTTGTGGAGTCTCGCGAACACCGGGGAGCTGTTTTTT
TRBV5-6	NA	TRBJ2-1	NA	CASSLRVTRYNEQFF	TGTGCCAGCAGCTTGAGAGTGACTCGGTACAATGAGCAGTTCTTC
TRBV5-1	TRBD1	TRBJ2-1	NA	CASSRTGGSSYNEQFF	TGCGCCAGCAGCCGGACAGGGGGGAGCTCCTACAATGAGCAGTTCTTC
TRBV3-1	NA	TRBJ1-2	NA	CASSQGSANYGYTF	TGTGCCAGCAGCCAAGGTTCAGCTAACTATGGCTACACCTTC
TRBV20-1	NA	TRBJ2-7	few	CSARGPNYEQYF	TGCAGTGCTAGGGGTCCAAACTACGAGCAGTACTTC
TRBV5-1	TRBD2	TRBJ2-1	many	CASSLASGVNNEQFF	TGCGCCAGCAGCTTGGCTAGCGGGGTTAACAATGAGCAGTTCTTC
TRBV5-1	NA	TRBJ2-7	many	CASSLVPDSYEQYF	TGCGCCAGCAGCTTGGTTCCGGATTCCTACGAGCAGTACTTC
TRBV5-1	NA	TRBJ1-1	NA	CASSSVTVNTEAFF	TGCGCCAGCAGCAGTGTGACAGTGAACACTGAAGCTTTCTTT
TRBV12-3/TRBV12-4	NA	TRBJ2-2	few	CASSLEVGPGGELFF	TGTGCCAGCAGTTTAGAAGTGGGGCCCGGCGGGGAGCTGTTTTTT
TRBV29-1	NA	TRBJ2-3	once	CSVIKGSTDTQYF	TGCAGCGTTATAAAGGGCTCTACAGATACGCAGTATTTT
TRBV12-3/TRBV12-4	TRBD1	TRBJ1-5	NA	CASSRDRAGLAQHF	TGTGCCAGCAGCCGCGACAGGGCCGGTCTGGCCCAGCATTTT
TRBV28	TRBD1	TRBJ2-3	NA	CASSTRDRVRGTDTQYF	TGTGCCAGCAGTACGCGGGACAGGGTGAGGGGGACAGATACGCAGTATTTT
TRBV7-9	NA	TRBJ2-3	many	CASSTPLAGQKQYF	TGTGCCAGCAGCACCCCCTTGGCGGGACAGAAGCAGTATTTT
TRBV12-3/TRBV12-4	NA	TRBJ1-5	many	CASSLRGIGYQPQHF	TGTGCCAGCAGTTTGAGAGGGATCGGGTATCAGCCCCAGCATTTT
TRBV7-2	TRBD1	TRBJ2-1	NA	CASSERTGGYYNEQFF	TGTGCCAGCAGCGAGCGTACAGGGGGTTACTACAATGAGCAGTTCTTC
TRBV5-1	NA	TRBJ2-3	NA	CASSLVSPTGASWDTQYF	TGCGCCAGCAGCTTGGTGTCGCCGACGGGGGCCTCGTGGGATACGCAGTATTTT
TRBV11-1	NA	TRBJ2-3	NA	CASSSTRVDWRTASTDTQYF	TGTGCCAGCAGCTCCACTCGCGTCGATTGGAGGACGGCTAGCACAGATACGCAGTATTTT
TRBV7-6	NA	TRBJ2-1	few	CASSPTIGQYNEQFF	TGTGCCAGCAGCCCAACAATAGGGCAGTACAATGAGCAGTTCTTC
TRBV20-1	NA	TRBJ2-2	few	CSARDAAGPNTGELFF	TGCAGTGCTAGAGATGCGGCAGGTCCGAACACCGGGGAGCTGTTTTTT
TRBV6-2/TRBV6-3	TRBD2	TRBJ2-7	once	CASSLSGRDPYEQYF	TGTGCCAGCAGCTTAAGCGGGAGAGACCCCTACGAGCAGTACTTC
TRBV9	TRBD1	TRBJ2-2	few	CASSPTTGWTGELFF	TGTGCCAGCAGCCCGACGACAGGGTGGACCGGGGAGCTGTTTTTT
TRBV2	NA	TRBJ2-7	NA	CASRGLSRVREQYF	TGTGCCAGCAGAGGACTTAGCCGGGTGCGGGAGCAGTACTTC
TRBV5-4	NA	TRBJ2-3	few	CASSLEGPGGPDTQYF	TGTGCCAGCAGCTTGGAGGGACCCGGTGGGCCAGATACGCAGTATTTT
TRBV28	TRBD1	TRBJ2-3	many	CASTPLDRAADTQYF	TGTGCCAGCACCCCTTTGGACAGGGCGGCAGATACGCAGTATTTT
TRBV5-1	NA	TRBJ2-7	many	CASSLTTESYEQYF	TGCGCCAGCAGCTTGACGACTGAGTCCTACGAGCAGTACTTC
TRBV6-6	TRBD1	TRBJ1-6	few	CASSTGQGSPLHF	TGTGCCAGCAGCACGGGACAGGGTTCACCCCTCCACTTT
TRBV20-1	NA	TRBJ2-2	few	CSASREANTGELFF	TGCAGTGCTAGCCGTGAAGCGAACACCGGGGAGCTGTTTTTT
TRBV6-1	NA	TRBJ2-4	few	CASSKSESLLLAKNIQYF	TGTGCCAGCAGTAAAAGCGAGAGCTTGCTCCTAGCCAAAAACATTCAGTACTTC
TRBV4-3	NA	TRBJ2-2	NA	CASSQDPGGGRELFF	TGCGCCAGCAGCCAAGATCCGGGGGGCGGGCGGGAGCTGTTTTTT
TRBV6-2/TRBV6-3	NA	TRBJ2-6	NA	CASRDKGGGANVLTF	TGTGCCAGCAGAGATAAGGGCGGAGGGGCCAACGTCCTGACTTTC
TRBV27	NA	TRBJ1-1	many	CASSPLPGGTEAFF	TGTGCCAGCAGTCCCCTCCCGGGGGGGACTGAAGCTTTCTTT
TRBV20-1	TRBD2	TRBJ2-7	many	CSARDAGESTYEQYF	TGCAGTGCTAGAGATGCGGGGGAAAGTACCTACGAGCAGTACTTC
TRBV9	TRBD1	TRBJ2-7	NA	CASSASGTATYEQYF	TGTGCCAGCAGCGCCTCCGGGACAGCCACCTACGAGCAGTACTTC
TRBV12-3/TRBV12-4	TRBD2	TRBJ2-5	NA	CASSLSLAGGRQETQYF	TGTGCCAGCAGTTTATCCTTAGCGGGAGGGCGGCAAGAGACCCAGTACTTC
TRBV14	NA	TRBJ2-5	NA	CASSQGGTLETQYF	TGTGCCAGCAGCCAAGGAGGAACGTTGGAGACCCAGTACTTC
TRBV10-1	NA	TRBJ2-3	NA	CASTANSGGARTQYF	TGCGCCAGCACCGCTAATAGCGGAGGGGCCCGTACGCAGTATTTT
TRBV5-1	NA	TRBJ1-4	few	CASTSSGTLNEKLFF	TGCGCCAGCACCTCTTCCGGGACCCTTAATGAAAAACTGTTTTTT
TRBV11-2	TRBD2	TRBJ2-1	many	CACEAGGLNEQFF	TGTGCCTGCGAGGCGGGAGGGCTTAATGAGCAGTTCTTC